These 11 T cell receptor beta chains were all obtained from the same sample, sequenced in a study of blood T cell repertoires in COVID-19. Profiled with immunoSEQ multiplex PCR; TCRdb holds only in-frame clones, not every one. The data contain approximately 380,000 clones, 88% of them singletons. Material: PBMCs or T cells enriched from blood (not recorded which). Receptor source: a woman in her late teens or twenties who had recovered from COVID-19.

The chain employs TRBV28 and TRBJ1-5; the match to TRBD1 covers 11 bases. V shed 8 bases and J 7 bases; nucleotides not matched to a gene: 13. Germline CDR1 is MDHEN and CDR2 is SYDVKM. This CDR3 is built from 16 residues. The CDR3 DNA reads as TGTGCCAGCGGGACCGGGGTGGGACAGGGGGGACAGCCCCAGCATTTT. Translated: CASGTGVGQGGQPQHF.

Only a few counts were recorded for this clone. The gene calls are TRBV5-5 and TRBJ1-2; TRBD1 matches at 11 bases. CDR1 SGHKS and CDR2 YYEKEE come from the germline V gene (reference sequence). Trimming took 1 base from V and 4 from J; bases not matched to a gene: 3. The CDR3 runs 15 residues. CDR3 loop: CASSLPGQGAYGYTF. The CDR3 nucleotides are TGTGCCAGCAGCTTGCCCGGACAGGGGGCCTATGGCTACACCTTC.

V usage is TRBV9 and J usage is TRBJ1-5; D is perhaps TRBD1 (5 bases). The length of the CDR3 is 15 residues. Per germline, CDR1 SGDLS and CDR2 YYNGEE. V lost 4 bases, J lost 0 bases, and 11 bases lay in between. CDR3 amino acids: CASSLGGDSNQPQHF. The CDR3, as DNA: TGTGCCAGCAGCCTCGGAGGGGATAGCAATCAGCCCCAGCATTTT.

As for this clone: The sample has other DNA sequences that encode this CDR3 too. The chain joins TRBV9 to TRBJ2-2; D might be TRBD2 (6 bases). Germline CDR1 is SGDLS and CDR2 is YYNGEE. This CDR3 has 15 residues. V lost 2 bases to trimming and J lost 3 bases, with 11 bases between them. The CDR3 reads CASSVSGEYTGELFF. The CDR3 coding sequence is TGTGCCAGCAGCGTGTCGGGGGAGTACACCGGGGAGCTGTTTTTT.

The chain couples TRBV30 to TRBJ2-1, with D perhaps matching TRBD1 (5 bases). Deletions cut 0 bases from V and 3 bases from J, with 6 bases between. The CDR3 has 13 residues. Germline V CDR1 and CDR2: GTSNPN, SVGIG (reference sequence). This CDR3 reads CAWSVQDYNEQFF. CDR3 coding DNA: TGTGCCTGGAGTGTACAGGACTACAATGAGCAGTTCTTC. Filled out from reference TRBV30 and TRBJ2-1, the complete variable domain reads SQTIHQWPATLVQPVGSPLSLECTVEGTSNPNLYWYRQAAGRGLQLLFYSVGIGQISSEVPQNLSASRPQDRQFILSSKKLLLSDSGFYLCAWSVQDYNEQFFGPGTRLTVL.

This clone was detected only once. The gene calls are TRBV4-1 and TRBJ1-2; perhaps TRBD1 as D (6 bases). CDR1 and CDR2 (germline): MGHRA, YSYEKL. The CDR3 has 15 amino acids. V lost 1 base to trimming and J lost 5 bases, with 14 bases between them. Here the CDR3 reads CASSQGSTGVYGYTF. The CDR3 DNA reads TGCGCCAGCAGCCAAGGTTCGACAGGCGTTTATGGCTACACCTTC.

A few counts support this clone. V usage is TRBV7-2 and J usage is TRBJ1-4, with TRBD1 matching 7 bases. Germline-derived CDR1 and CDR2 are SGHTA and FQGNSA. The CDR3 has 14 amino acids. V dropped 5 bases and J dropped 7; count of bases not matched to a gene: 7. The CDR3 spells CASSPDRVGEKLFF. The CDR3 nucleotides read TGTGCCAGCAGCCCCGACAGGGTGGGTGAAAAACTGTTTTTT.

The rearrangement uses TRBV30 and TRBJ2-7; D perhaps matches TRBD2 (6 bases). The V gene's germline CDR1 is GTSNPN and CDR2 SVGIG (reference sequence). The CDR3 sequence is 10 residues long. V was pared by 8 bases and J by 2 bases, with 7 bases between. CDR3 loop: CAGGAYEQYF. The CDR3 coding sequence is TGTGCCGGAGGGGCCTACGAGCAGTACTTC. Full variable domain (rest looked up from reference TRBV30 and TRBJ2-7): SQTIHQWPATLVQPVGSPLSLECTVEGTSNPNLYWYRQAAGRGLQLLFYSVGIGQISSEVPQNLSASRPQDRQFILSSKKLLLSDSGFYLCAGGAYEQYFGPGTRLTVT.

The chain is built from TRBV30 and TRBJ2-1; TRBD2 aligns across 9 bases. Trimming at V came to 0 bases and at J to 6 bases, leaving 6 bases not matched to a gene. The CDR3 is made up of 15 amino acids. The germline CDR1 and CDR2 sequences are GTSNPN and SVGIG (reference sequence). The CDR3 region is CAWSVRAGGPNEQFF. The CDR3 region has the DNA TGTGCCTGGAGTGTGAGGGCGGGGGGGCCCAATGAGCAGTTCTTC.

The chain joins TRBV9 to TRBJ1-4, with D possibly matching TRBD1 (5 bases). Trimming took off 3 bases at V and 4 bases at J, with 7 bases between the two ends. The V gene's germline CDR1 is SGDLS and CDR2 YYNGEE. The CDR3 has 13 amino acids. This CDR3 reads CASSAGFNEKLFF. CDR3 in DNA: TGTGCCAGCAGCGCAGGGTTTAATGAAAAACTGTTTTTT.

The chain links TRBV5-8 to TRBJ1-1; D gene uncertain. The CDR3 is made up of 17 amino acids. Germline CDR1 and CDR2: SGHTS and YDEGEE. V shed 6 bases and J shed 0 bases, with 21 bases lying between them. CDR3: CASTWRAASWMNTEAFF. The CDR3, as DNA: TGTGCCAGCACCTGGAGGGCAGCGTCCTGGATGAACACTGAAGCTTTCTTT.